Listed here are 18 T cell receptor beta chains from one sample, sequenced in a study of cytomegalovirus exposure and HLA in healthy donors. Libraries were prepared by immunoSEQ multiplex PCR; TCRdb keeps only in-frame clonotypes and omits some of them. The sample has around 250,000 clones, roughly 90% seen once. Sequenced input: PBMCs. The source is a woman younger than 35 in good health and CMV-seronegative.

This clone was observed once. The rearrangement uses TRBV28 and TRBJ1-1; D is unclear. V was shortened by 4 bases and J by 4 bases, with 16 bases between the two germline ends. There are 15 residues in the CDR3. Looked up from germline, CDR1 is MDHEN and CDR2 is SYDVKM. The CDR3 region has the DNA TGTGCCAGCAGTTACGCCGGGCGGGTTAGCACTGAAGCTTTCTTT. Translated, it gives CASSYAGRVSTEAFF.

The CDR3 region has the DNA TGTGCCAGCACCTCCCCGGGAGGCGGCAATCAGCCCCAGCATTTT. This codes for CASTSPGGGNQPQHF. This chain uses TRBV28 with TRBJ1-5; D is uncertain. V lost 7 bases and J lost 2, with 15 bases in between. Germline V gene sequence: CDR1 MDHEN, CDR2 SYDVKM. The CDR3 consists of 15 residues.

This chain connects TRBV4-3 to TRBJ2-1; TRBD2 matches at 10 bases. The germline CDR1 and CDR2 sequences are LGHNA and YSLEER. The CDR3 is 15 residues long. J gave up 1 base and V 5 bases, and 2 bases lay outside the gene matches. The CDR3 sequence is CASSGTSASYNEQFF. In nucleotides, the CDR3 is TGCGCCAGCAGCGGGACTAGCGCATCCTACAATGAGCAGTTCTTC.

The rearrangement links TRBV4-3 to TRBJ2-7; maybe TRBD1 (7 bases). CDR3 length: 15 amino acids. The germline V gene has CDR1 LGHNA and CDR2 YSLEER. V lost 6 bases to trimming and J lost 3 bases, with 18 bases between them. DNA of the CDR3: TGCGCCAGCAGTACACGGAGGGGGCCTTTCTACGAGCAGTACTTC. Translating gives CASSTRRGPFYEQYF.

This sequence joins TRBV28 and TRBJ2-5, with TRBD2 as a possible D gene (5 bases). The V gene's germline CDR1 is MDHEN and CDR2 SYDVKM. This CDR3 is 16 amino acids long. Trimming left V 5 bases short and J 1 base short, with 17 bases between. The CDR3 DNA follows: TGTGCCAGCAGTAGGGTCAGCGGATCCTTCCAAGAGACCCAGTACTTC. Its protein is CASSRVSGSFQETQYF.

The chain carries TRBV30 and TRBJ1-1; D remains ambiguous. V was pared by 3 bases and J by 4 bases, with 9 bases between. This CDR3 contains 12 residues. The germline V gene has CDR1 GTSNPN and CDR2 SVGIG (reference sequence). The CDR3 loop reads CAWRGGLTEAFF. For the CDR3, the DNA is TGTGCCTGGAGGGGAGGGCTCACTGAAGCTTTCTTT.

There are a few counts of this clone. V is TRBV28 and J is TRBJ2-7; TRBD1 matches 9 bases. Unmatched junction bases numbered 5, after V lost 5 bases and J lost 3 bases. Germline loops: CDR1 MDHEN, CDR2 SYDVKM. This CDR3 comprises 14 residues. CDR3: CASSVGQGFYEQYV. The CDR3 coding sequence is TGTGCCAGCAGTGTGGGACAGGGATTCTACGAGCAGTACGTC.

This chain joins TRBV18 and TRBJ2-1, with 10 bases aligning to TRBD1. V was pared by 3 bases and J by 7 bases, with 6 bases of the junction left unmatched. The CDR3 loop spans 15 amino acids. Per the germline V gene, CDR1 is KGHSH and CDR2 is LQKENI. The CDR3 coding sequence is TGTGCCAGCTCACCCGGACAGGGGGTTGAGAATGAGCAGTTCTTC. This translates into CASSPGQGVENEQFF. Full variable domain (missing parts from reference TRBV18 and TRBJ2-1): NAGVMQNPRHLVRRRGQEARLRCSPMKGHSHVYWYRQLPEEGLKFMVYLQKENIIDESGMPKERFSAEFPKEGPSILRIQQVVRGDSAAYFCASSPGQGVENEQFFGPGTRLTVL.

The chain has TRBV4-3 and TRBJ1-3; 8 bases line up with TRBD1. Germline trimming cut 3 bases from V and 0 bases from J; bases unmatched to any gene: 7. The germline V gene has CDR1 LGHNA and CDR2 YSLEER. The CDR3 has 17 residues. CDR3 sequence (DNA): TGCGCCAGCAGCCAGTACCGGGACAGGAGCTCTGGAAACACCATATATTTT. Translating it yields CASSQYRDRSSGNTIYF.

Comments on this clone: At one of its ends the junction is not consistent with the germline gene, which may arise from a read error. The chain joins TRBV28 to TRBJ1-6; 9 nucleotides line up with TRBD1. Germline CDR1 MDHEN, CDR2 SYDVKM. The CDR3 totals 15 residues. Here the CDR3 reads CASSSPGQGDSPLHF. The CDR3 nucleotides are TGTGCCAGTAGTTCGCCGGGACAGGGTGATTCACCCCTCCACTTT.

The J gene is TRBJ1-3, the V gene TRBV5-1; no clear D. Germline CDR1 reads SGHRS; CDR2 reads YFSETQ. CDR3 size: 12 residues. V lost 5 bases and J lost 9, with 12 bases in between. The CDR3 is CASRGLGSTIYF. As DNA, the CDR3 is TGCGCCAGCAGGGGGTTGGGGAGCACCATATATTTT.

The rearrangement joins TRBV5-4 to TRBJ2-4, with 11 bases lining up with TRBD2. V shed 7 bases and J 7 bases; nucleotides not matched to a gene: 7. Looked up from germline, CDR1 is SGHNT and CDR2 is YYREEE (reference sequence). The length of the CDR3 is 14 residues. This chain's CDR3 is CASFSGGAGNIQYF. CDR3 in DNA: TGTGCCAGCTTTAGCGGGGGGGCCGGTAACATTCAGTACTTC.

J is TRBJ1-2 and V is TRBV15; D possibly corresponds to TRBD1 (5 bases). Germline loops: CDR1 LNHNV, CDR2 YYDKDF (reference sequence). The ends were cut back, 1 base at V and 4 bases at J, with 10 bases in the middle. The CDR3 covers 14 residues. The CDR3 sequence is CATSRGGEGYGYTF. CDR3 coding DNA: TGTGCCACCAGCAGAGGGGGGGAAGGCTATGGCTACACCTTC.

The CDR3 coding sequence is TGCGCCAGCAGCCAAGATAGCCAGCCTCCGAACACTGAAGCTTTCTTT. Translation: CASSQDSQPPNTEAFF. This chain uses TRBV4-3 with TRBJ1-1; no clear D. V was clipped by 0 bases and J by 1 base, with 12 bases between them. Germline V gives CDR1 LGHNA, CDR2 YSLEER. The CDR3 runs to 16 residues.

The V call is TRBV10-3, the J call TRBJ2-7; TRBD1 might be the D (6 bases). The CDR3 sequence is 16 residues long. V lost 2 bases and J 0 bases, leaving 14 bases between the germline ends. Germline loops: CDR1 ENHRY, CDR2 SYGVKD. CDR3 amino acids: CAISEARLGGSYEQYV. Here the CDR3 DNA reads TGTGCCATCAGTGAGGCCCGTTTAGGGGGCTCCTACGAGCAGTACGTC.

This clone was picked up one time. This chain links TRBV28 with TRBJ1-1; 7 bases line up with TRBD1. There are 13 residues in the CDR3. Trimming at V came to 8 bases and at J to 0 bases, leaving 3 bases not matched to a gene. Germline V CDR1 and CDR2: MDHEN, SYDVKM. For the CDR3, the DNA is TGTGCCAGCGCGGGACAGTTGAACACTGAAGCTTTCTTT. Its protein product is CASAGQLNTEAFF.

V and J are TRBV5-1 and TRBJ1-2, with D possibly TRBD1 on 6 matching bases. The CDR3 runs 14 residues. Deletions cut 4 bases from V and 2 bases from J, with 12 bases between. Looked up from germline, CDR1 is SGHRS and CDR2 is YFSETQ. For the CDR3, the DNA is TGCGCCAGCAGCCTTTCGGACAGAAACTATGGCTACACCTTC. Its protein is CASSLSDRNYGYTF.

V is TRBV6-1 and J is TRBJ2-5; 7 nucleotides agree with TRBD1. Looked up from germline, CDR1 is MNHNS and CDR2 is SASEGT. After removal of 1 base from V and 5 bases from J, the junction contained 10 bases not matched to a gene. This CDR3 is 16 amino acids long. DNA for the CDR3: TGTGCCAGCAGTGAAGGTGACAGGGACGGTTGGGAGACCCAGTACTTC. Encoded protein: CASSEGDRDGWETQYF.